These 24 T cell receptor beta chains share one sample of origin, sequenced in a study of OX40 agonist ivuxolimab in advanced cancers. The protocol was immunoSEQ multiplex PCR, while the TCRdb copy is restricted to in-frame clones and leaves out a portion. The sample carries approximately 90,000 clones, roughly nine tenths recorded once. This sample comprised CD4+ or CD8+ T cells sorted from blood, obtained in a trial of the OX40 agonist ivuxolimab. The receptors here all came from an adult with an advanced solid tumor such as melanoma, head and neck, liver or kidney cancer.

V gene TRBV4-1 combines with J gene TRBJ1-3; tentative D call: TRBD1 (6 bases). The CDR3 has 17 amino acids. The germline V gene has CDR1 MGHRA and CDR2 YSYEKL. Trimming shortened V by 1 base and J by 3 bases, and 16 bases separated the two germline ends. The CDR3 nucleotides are TGCGCCAGCAGCCAAGTGTATTTACAGGGAGGTGGAAACACCATATATTTT. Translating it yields CASSQVYLQGGGNTIYF.

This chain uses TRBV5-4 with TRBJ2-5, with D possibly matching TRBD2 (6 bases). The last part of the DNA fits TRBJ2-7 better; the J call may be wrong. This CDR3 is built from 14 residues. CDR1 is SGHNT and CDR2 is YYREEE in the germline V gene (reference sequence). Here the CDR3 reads CASSLRGTHYEQYF. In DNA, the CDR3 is TGTGCCAGCAGCTTGCGCGGGACCCACTACGAGCAGTACTTC.

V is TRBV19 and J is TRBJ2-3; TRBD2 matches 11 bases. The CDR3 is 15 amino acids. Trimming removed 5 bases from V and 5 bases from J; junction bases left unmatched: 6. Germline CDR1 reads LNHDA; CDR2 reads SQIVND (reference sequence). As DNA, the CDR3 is TGTGCCAGTAGTTCTACCGGACTAGCGGGAGATACGCAGTATTTT. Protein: CASSSTGLAGDTQYF.

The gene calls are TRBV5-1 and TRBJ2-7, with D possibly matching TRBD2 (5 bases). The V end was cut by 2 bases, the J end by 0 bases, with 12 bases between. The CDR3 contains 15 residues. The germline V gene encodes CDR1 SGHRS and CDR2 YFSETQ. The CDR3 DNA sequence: TGCGCCAGCAGCTTTGTGGACTCACCCTCCTACGAGCAGTACTTC. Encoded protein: CASSFVDSPSYEQYF.

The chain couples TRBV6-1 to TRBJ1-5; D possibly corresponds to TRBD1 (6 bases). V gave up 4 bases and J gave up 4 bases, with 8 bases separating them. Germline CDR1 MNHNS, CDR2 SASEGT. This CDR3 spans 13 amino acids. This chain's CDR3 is CASSGGQNQPQHF. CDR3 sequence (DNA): TGTGCCAGCAGTGGAGGACAGAATCAGCCCCAGCATTTT.

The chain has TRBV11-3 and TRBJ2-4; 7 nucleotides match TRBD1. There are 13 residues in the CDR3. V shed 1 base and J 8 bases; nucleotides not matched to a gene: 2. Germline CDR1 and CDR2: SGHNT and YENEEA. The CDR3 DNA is TGTGCCAGCAGCTTAGGTCAGGGGGACATTCAGTACTTC. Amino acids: CASSLGQGDIQYF.

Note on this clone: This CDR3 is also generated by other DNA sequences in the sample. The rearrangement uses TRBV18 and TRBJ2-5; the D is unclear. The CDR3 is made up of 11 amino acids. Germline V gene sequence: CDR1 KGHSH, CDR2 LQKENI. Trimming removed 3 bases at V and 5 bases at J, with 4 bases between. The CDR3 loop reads CASSPAETQYF. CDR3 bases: TGTGCCAGCTCACCGGCGGAGACCCAGTACTTC.

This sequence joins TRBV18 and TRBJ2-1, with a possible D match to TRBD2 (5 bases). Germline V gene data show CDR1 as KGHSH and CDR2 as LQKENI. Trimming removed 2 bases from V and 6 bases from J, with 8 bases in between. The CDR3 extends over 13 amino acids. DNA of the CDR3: TGTGCCAGCTCACCAGAGGGCCGCAATGAGCAGTTCTTC. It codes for CASSPEGRNEQFF.

CDR3 residues: CASSRGRIQANYGYTF. The CDR3 DNA sequence: TGTGCCAGCAGCCGAGGACGAATTCAAGCTAACTATGGCTACACCTTC. This rearrangement joins TRBV2 to TRBJ1-2; unclear D gene. The CDR3 sequence is 16 residues long. Trimming took off 6 bases at V and 0 bases at J, with 17 bases between the two ends. Germline loops: CDR1 SNHLY, CDR2 FYNNEI.

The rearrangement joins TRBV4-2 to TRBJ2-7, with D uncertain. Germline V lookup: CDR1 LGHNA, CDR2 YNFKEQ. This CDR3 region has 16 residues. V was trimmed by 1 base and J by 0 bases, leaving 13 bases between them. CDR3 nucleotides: TGTGCCAGCAGCCAAGCGCTAGTGGGCAGCTCCTACGAGCAGTACTTC. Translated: CASSQALVGSSYEQYF.

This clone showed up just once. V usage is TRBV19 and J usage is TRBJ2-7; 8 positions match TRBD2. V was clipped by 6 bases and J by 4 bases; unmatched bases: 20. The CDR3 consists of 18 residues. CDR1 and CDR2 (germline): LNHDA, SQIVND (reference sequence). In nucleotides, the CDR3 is TGTGCCAGTAGCCTCCAGGCTCTTCACGGGACTAGTGCTTACGAGCAGTACTTC. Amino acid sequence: CASSLQALHGTSAYEQYF.

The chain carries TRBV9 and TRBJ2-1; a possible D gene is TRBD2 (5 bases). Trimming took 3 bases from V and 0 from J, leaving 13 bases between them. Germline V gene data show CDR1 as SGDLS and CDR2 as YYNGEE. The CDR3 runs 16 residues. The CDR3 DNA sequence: TGTGCCAGCAGCGGACACCCCAGCGGCTCCTACAATGAGCAGTTCTTC. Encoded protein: CASSGHPSGSYNEQFF.

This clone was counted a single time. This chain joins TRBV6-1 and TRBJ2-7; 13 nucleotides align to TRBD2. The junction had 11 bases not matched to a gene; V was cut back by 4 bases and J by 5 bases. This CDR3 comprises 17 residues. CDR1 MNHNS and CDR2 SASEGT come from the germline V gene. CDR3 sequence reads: CASSGRTSGSVWNEQYF. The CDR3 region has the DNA TGTGCCAGCAGTGGACGGACTAGCGGGAGCGTCTGGAACGAGCAGTACTTC.

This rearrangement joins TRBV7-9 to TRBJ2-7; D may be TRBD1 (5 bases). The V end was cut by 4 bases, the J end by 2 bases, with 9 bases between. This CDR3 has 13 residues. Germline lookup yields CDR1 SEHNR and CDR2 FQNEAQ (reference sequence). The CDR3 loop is CASSSPQAYEQYF. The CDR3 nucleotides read TGTGCCAGCAGCTCCCCACAGGCCTACGAGCAGTACTTC.

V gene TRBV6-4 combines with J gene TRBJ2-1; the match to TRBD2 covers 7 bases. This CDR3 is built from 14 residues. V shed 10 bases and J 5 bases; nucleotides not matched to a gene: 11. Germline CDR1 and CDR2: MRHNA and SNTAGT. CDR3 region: CATSRGSANNEQFF. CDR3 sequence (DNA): TGTGCCACCTCCCGCGGGAGCGCCAACAATGAGCAGTTCTTC.

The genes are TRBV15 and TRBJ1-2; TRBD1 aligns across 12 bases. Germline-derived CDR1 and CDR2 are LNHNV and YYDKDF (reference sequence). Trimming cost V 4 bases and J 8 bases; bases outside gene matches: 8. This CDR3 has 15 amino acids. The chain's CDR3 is CATSMGDRGRGGYTF. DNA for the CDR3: TGTGCCACCAGCATGGGGGACAGGGGGCGCGGGGGCTACACCTTC.

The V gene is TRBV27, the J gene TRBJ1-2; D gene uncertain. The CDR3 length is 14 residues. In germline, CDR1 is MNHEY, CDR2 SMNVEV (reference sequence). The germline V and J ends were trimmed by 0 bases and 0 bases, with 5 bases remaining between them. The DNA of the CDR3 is TGTGCCAGCAGTTTATCGAAAACTAACTATGGCTACACCTTC. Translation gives CASSLSKTNYGYTF.

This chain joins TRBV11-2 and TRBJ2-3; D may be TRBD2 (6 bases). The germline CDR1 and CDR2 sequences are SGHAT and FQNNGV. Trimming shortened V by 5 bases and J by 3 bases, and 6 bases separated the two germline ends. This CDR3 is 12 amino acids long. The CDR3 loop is CASSGGTDTQYF. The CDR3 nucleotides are TGTGCCAGCAGCGGAGGGACAGATACGCAGTATTTT.

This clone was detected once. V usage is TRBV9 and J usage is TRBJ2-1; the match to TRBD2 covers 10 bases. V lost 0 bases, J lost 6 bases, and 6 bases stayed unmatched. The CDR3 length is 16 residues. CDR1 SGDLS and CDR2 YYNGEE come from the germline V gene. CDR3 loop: CASSVERSSGSNEQFF. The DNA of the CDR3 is TGTGCCAGCAGCGTAGAAAGATCTAGCGGGAGCAATGAGCAGTTCTTC. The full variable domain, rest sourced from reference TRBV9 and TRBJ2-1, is DSGVTQTPKHLITATGQRVTLRCSPRSGDLSVYWYQQSLDQGLQFLIQYYNGEERAKGNILERFSAQQFPDLHSELNLSSLELGDSALYFCASSVERSSGSNEQFFGPGTRLTVL.

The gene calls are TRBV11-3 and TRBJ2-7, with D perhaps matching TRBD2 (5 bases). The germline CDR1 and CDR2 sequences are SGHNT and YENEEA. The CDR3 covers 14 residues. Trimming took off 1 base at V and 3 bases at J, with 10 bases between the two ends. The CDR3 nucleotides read TGTGCCAGCAGCTTAGGGGGTAGCGTCTACGAGCAGTACTTC. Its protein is CASSLGGSVYEQYF. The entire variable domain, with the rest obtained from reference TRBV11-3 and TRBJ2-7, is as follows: EAGVVQSPRYKIIEKKQPVAFWCNPISGHNTLYWYLQNLGQGPELLIRYENEEAVDDSQLPKDRFSAERLKGVDSTLKIQPAELGDSAVYLCASSLGGSVYEQYFGPGTRLTVT.

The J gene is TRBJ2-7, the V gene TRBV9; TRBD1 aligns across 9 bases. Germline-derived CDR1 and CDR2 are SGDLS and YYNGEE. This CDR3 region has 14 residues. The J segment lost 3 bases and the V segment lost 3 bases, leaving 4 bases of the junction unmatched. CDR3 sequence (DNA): TGTGCCAGCAGCGCCGGGACAGGGCTCTACGAGCAGTACTTC. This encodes CASSAGTGLYEQYF.

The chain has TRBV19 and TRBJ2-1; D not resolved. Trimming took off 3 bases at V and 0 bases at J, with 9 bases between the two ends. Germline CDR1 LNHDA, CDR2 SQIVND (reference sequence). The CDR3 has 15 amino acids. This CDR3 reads CASSILVSSYNEQFF. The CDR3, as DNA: TGTGCCAGTAGTATCCTCGTGTCCTCCTACAATGAGCAGTTCTTC.

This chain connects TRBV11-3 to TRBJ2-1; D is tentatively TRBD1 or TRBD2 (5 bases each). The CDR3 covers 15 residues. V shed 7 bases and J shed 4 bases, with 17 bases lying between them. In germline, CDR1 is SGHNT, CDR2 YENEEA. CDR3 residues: CASTRGVASYNEQFF. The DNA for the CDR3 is TGTGCCAGCACAAGAGGGGTAGCCAGTTACAATGAGCAGTTCTTC.

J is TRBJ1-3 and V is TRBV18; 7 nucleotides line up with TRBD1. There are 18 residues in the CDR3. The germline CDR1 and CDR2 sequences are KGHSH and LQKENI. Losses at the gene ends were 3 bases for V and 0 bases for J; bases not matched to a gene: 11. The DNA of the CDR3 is TGTGCCAGCTCACCTTCGCAGGGGGGCGCTAACTCTGGAAACACCATATATTTT. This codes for CASSPSQGGANSGNTIYF. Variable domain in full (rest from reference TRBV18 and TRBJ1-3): NAGVMQNPRHLVRRRGQEARLRCSPMKGHSHVYWYRQLPEEGLKFMVYLQKENIIDESGMPKERFSAEFPKEGPSILRIQQVVRGDSAAYFCASSPSQGGANSGNTIYFGEGSWLTVV.